This T cell receptor beta chain comes out of a study of CD8+CD57+ T cells in acquired aplastic anemia. In this sample, this clonotype turned up once. Relative to the germline gene, one junction end is altered; a read error may explain this. CDR1 and CDR2 (germline): SEHNR, FQNEAQ (reference sequence). The CDR3 contains 16 residues. The use of genomic DNA as template underpinned the TCR beta VDJ and CDR3 profiling. One entry per CDR3 protein, called by TCRdb with MiXCR from the reads. Here the sample spans roughly 200,000 distinct CDR3 sequences, approximately 60% being singletons. The sample consisted of sorted CD4+, CD8+, or CD8+CD57+ T cells (not recorded which) from PBMCs. The chain couples TRBV7-9 to TRBJ2-3, with 12 bases matching TRBD2. This clonotype originated in a human donor in good health. CDR3 loop: CASWRTSGVSTDTQYF. CDR3 nucleotides: TGTGCCAGCTGGCGGACTAGCGGGGTCTCCACGGATACGCAGTACTTT.